A selection of T cell receptor beta chains follows, all from one sample in a study of siplizumab effects on memory and regulatory T cells. Using immunoSEQ multiplex PCR, the repertoire was profiled, and TCRdb retains in-frame clones only, with some absent. The sample lists 100,000 or so clones, about 91% occurring once. Sequencing was performed on CD4+ T cells sorted from blood. The receptors shown here come from a human donor in good health. Some clones in this sample may be carry-over from other donors' samples. Both conserved end residues are part of each CDR3. D genes are given only for firm matches. Clone size, where shown, is once, few, many, or a class for clones that have expanded.

CDR3nt,CDR3aa,v_gene,d_gene,abundance,j_gene
TGCAGTGCTAGTTGGGGCTATGGCTACACCTTC,CSASWGYGYTF,TRBV20-1,.,few,TRBJ1-2
TGTGCCAGCAGCTTAGTGGGGCAGGGCAATCAGCCCCAGCATTTT,CASSLVGQGNQPQHF,TRBV7-8,.,.,TRBJ1-5
TGTGCCAGCAGTTTCAGGGGGGGGGATGGCTACACCTTC,CASSFRGGDGYTF,TRBV28,TRBD1,.,TRBJ1-2
TGTGCCAGCAGCGCCGGACAGGGAAACTATGGCTACACCTTC,CASSAGQGNYGYTF,TRBV11-2,TRBD1,.,TRBJ1-2
TGCAGTGCCGACTGGGGAGATACGCAGTATTTT,CSADWGDTQYF,TRBV20-1,.,.,TRBJ2-3
TGTGCCAGCAGTGCGACTAGAATGGCAAATGAGCAGTTCTTC,CASSATRMANEQFF,TRBV27,.,.,TRBJ2-1
TGTGCCAGCAGCCCACGGGAGGCTCCCTACAATGAGCAGTTCTTC,CASSPREAPYNEQFF,TRBV11-1,TRBD2,.,TRBJ2-1
TGTGCCAGCTCACCAGCCGGTTCTAGGGCTGAAGCTTTCTTT,CASSPAGSRAEAFF,TRBV18,.,.,TRBJ1-1
TGTGCCAGCAGCTTCTTACGACGGACGGCTAACACCGGGGAGCTGTTTTTT,CASSFLRRTANTGELFF,TRBV5-6,.,.,TRBJ2-2
TGTGCCAGCATCGGGGGGCTCGGTGGCTACACCTTC,CASIGGLGGYTF,TRBV25-1,.,.,TRBJ1-2